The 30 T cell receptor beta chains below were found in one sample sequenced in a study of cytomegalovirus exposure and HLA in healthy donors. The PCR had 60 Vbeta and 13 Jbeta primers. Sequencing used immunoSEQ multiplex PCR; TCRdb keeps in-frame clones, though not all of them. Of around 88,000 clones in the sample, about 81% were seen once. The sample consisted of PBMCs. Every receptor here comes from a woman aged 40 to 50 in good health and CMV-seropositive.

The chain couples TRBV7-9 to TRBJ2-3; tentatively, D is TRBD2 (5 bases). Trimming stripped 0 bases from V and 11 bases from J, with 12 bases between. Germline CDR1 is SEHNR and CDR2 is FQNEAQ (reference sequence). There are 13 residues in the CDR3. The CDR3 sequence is CASSLAGPRGQYF. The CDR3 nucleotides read TGTGCCAGCAGCTTAGCAGGGCCCCGGGGGCAGTATTTT.

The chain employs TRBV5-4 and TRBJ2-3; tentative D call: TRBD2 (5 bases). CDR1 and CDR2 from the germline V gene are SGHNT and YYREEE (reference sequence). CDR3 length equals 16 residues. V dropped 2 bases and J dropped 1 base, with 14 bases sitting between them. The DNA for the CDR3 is TGTGCCAGCAGCTTTCGGCTGGAGGAGGGCACAGATACGCAGTATTTT. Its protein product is CASSFRLEEGTDTQYF.

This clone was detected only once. CDR3 sequence: CASTPGRGNSQYF. The DNA of the CDR3 is TGTGCCAGCACCCCCGGTAGGGGGAATTCCCAGTACTTC. The chain links TRBV28 to TRBJ2-5; maybe TRBD1 (6 bases). The CDR3 is 13 amino acids. V shed 7 bases and J shed 9 bases, with 18 bases lying between them. Germline V gene sequence: CDR1 MDHEN, CDR2 SYDVKM. The variable domain in full, completed from reference TRBV28 and TRBJ2-5, reads DVKVTQSSRYLVKRTGEKVFLECVQDMDHENMFWYRQDPGLGLRLIYFSYDVKMKEKGDIPEGYSVSREKKERFSLILESASTNQTSMYLCASTPGRGNSQYFGPGTRLLVL.

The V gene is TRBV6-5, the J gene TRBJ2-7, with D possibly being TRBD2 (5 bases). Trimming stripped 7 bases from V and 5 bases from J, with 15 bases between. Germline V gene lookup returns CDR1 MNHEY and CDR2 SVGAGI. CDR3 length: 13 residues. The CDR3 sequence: CASIEPAGHEQYF. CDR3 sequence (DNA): TGTGCCAGCATAGAGCCCGCGGGCCACGAGCAGTACTTC.

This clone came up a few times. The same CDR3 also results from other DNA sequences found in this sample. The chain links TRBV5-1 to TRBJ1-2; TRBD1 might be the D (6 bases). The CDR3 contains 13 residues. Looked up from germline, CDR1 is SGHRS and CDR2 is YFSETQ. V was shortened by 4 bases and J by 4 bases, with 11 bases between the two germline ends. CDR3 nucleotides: TGCGCCAGCAGCCCGGACAGTACCTATGGCTACACCTTC. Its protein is CASSPDSTYGYTF.

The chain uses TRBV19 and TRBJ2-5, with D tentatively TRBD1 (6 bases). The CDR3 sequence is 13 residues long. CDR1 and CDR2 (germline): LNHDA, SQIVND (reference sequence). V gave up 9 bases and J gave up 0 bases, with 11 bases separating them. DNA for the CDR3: TGTGCCAGGGGGACACTGTACCAAGAGACCCAGTACTTC. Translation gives CARGTLYQETQYF.

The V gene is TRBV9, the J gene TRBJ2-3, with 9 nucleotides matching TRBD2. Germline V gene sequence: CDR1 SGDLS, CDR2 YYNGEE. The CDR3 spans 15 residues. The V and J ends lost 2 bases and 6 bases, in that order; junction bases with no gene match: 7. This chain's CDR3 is CASSVAGGPFDTQYF. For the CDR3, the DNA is TGTGCCAGCAGCGTGGCGGGAGGGCCTTTTGATACGCAGTATTTT.

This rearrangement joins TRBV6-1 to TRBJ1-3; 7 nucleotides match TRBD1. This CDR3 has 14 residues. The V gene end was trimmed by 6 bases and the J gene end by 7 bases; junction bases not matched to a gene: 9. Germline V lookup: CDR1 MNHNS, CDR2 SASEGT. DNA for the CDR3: TGTGCCAGCAGACCCGGGACAGTAGAGAACACCATATATTTT. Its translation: CASRPGTVENTIYF.

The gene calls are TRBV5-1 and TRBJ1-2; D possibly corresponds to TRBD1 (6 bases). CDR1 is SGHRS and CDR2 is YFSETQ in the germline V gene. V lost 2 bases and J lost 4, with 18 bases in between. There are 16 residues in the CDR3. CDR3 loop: CASSFSGDKGSYGYTF. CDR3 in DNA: TGCGCCAGCAGCTTTTCCGGGGACAAAGGGAGCTATGGCTACACCTTC.

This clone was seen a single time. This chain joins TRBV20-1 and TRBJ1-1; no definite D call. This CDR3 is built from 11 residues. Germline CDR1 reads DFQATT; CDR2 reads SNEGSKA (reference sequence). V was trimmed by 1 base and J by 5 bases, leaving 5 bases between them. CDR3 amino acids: CSARGGTEAFF. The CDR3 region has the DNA TGCAGTGCTAGAGGAGGGACTGAAGCTTTCTTT.

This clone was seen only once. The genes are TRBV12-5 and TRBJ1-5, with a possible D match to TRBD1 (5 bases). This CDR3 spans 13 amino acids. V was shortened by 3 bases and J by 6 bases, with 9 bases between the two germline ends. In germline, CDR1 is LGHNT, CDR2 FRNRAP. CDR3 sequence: CASGFQGTQPQHF. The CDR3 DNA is TGTGCTAGTGGTTTCCAGGGAACTCAGCCCCAGCATTTT.

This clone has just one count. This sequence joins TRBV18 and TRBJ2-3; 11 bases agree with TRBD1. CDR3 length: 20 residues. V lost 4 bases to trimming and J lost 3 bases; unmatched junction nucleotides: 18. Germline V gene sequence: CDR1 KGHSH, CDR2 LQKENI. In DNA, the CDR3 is TGTGCCAGCTCACTGTTTCCACTCAGAGGACAGGGGGCTTTTACAGATACGCAGTATTTT. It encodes CASSLFPLRGQGAFTDTQYF.

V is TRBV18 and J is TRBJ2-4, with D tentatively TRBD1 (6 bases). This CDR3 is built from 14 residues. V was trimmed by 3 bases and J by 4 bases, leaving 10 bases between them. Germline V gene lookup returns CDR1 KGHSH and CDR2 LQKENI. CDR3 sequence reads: CASSPRTEKNIQYF. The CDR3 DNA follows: TGTGCCAGCTCACCCCGGACAGAGAAAAACATTCAGTACTTC.

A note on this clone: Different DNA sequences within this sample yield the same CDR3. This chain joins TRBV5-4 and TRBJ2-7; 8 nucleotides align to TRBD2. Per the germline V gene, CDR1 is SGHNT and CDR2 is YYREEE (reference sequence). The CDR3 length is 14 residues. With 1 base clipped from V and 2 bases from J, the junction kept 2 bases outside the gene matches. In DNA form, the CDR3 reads TGTGCCAGCAGCTTGACTAGCGGTACCTACGAGCAGTACTTC. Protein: CASSLTSGTYEQYF.

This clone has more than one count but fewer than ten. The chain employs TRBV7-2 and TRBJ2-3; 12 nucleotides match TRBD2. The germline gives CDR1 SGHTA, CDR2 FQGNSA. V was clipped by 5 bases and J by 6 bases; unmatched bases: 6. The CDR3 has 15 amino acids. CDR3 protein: CASSPRLAGVDTQYF. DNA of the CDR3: TGTGCCAGCAGCCCCCGACTAGCGGGAGTGGATACGCAGTATTTT.

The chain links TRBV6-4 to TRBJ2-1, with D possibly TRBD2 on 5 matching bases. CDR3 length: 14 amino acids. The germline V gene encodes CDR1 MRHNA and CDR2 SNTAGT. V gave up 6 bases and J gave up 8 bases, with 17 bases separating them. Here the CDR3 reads CASSRTRSSDEQFF. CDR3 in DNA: TGTGCCAGCAGCAGGACTCGATCCAGCGATGAGCAGTTCTTC.

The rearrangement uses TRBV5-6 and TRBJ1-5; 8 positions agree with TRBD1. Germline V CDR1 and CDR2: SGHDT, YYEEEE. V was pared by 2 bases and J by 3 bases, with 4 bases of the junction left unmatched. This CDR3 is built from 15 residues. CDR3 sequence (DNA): TGTGCCAGCAGCTTCGGGACAGGAATCAATCAGCCCCAGCATTTT. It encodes CASSFGTGINQPQHF.

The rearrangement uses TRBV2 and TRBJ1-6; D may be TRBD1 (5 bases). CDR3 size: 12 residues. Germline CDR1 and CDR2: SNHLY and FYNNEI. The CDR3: CASQGDNSPLHF. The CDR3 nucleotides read TGTGCGTCTCAAGGGGATAATTCACCCCTCCACTTT.

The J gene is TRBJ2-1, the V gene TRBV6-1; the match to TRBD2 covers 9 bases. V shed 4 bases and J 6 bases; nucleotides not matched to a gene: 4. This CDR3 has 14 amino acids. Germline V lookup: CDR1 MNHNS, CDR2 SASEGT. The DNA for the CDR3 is TGTGCCAGCAGTGGTCTAGCGGGAAGCAATGAGCAGTTCTTC. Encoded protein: CASSGLAGSNEQFF.

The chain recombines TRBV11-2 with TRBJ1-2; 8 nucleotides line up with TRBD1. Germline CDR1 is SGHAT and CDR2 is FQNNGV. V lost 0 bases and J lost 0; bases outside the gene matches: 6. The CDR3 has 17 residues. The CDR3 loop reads CASSLDLVTGANYGYTF. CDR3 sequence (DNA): TGTGCCAGCAGCTTAGATTTAGTGACAGGGGCTAACTATGGCTACACCTTC. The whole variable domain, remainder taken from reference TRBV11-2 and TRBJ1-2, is EAGVAQSPRYKIIEKRQSVAFWCNPISGHATLYWYQQILGQGPKLLIQFQNNGVVDDSQLPKDRFSAERLKGVDSTLKIQPAKLEDSAVYLCASSLDLVTGANYGYTFGSGTRLTVV.

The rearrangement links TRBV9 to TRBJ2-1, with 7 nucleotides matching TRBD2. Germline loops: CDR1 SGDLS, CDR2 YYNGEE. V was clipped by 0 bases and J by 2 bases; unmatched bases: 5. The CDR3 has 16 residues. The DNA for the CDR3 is TGTGCCAGCAGCGTAGGGGTAGCGGGCCCCTACAATGAGCAGTTCTTC. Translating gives CASSVGVAGPYNEQFF.

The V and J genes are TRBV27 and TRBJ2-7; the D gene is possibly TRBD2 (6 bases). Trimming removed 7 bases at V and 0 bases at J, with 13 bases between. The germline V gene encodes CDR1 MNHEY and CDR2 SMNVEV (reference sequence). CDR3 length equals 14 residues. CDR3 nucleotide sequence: TGTGCCAGCACCACAGTGGGGGGCTCCTACGAGCAGTACTTC. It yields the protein CASTTVGGSYEQYF.

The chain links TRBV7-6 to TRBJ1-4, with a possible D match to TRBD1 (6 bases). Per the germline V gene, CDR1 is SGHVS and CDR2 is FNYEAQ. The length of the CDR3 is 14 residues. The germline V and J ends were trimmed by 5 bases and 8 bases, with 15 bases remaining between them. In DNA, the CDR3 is TGTGCCAGCAGCCCGGGACAAATTGGCGAAAAACTGTTTTTT. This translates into CASSPGQIGEKLFF.

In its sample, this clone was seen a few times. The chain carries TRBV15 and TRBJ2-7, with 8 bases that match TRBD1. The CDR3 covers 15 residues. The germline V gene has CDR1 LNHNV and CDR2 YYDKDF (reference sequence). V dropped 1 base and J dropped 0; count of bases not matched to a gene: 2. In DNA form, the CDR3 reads TGTGCCACCAGCAGAGCCCAGGGGGCCTCCTACGAGCAGTACTTC. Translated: CATSRAQGASYEQYF.

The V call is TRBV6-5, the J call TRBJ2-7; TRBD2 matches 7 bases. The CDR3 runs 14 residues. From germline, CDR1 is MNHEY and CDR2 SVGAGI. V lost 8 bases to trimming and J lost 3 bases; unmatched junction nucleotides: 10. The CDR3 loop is CASGKRSGIYEQYF. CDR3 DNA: TGTGCCAGCGGGAAGAGAAGCGGGATCTACGAGCAGTACTTC.

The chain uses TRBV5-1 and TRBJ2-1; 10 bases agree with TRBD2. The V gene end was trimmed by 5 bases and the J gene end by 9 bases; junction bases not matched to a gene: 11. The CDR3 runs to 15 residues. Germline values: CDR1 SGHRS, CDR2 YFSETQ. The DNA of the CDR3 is TGCGCCAGCAGTAATGGGCTAGCGGGAGTCCCTGAGCAGTTCTTC. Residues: CASSNGLAGVPEQFF.

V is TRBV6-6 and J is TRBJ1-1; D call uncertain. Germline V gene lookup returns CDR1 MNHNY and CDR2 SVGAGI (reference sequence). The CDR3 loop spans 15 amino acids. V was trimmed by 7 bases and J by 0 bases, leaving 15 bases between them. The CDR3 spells CASTRETRVNTEAFF. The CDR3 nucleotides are TGTGCCAGCACCCGGGAGACAAGAGTGAACACTGAAGCTTTCTTT.

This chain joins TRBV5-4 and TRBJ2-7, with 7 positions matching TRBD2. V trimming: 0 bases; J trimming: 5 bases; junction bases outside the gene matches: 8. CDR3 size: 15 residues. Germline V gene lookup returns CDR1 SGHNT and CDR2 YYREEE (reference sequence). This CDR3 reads CASSLDFGGSNEQYF. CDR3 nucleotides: TGTGCCAGCAGCTTGGACTTTGGCGGGAGTAACGAGCAGTACTTC.

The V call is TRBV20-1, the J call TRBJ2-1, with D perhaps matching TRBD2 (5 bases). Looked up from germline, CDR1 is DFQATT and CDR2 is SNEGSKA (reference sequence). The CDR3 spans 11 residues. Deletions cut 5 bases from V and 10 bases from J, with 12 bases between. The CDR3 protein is CSALSREEQFF. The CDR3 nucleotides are TGCAGTGCTTTGAGTAGGGAGGAGCAGTTCTTC.

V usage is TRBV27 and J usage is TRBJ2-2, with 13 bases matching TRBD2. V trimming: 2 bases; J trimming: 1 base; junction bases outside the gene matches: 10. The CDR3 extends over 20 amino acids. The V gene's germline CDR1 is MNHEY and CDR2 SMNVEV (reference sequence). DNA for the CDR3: TGTGCCAGCAGTTTAAGGGGACTAGCGGGACTCCTTAAGAACACCGGGGAGCTGTTTTTT. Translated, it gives CASSLRGLAGLLKNTGELFF.